This TCR beta chain was captured by sequencing in a study of identical twins. Overall study findings and caveats: Weaker excess twin sharing was seen among beta out-of-frame sequences. Because invariant MAIT and iNKT cells could be present, zero-insertion analyses could be partly confounded.

One entry per CDR3 protein results from TCRdb running MiXCR on the 5' RACE reads. The sample includes a few hundred thousand distinct CDR3 sequences, roughly 8.6% seen only once; the top ten take 2% to 2.5%. At least ten counts were recorded for this clonotype. What it recognizes is unknown. The germline gives CDR1 WSHSY, CDR2 SAAADI. The CDR3 has 18 amino acids. The V gene lost 3 bases and the J gene lost 14 bases, with 32 bases spanning the gap. These records were also assigned to another study, of yellow fever vaccine responses in identical twins.

The sequence came from a woman between 18 and 29 years old in good health. The V and J genes are TRBV10-2 and TRBJ2-1, with no clear D. The sequenced sample consisted of memory (CD45RO+) T cells sorted from blood. For the CDR3, the DNA is TGCGCCAGCAGTGATGAGAACTACAATGATTTTTCCCCTTTAGAGGAGTTCTTC. Translated: CASSDENYNDFSPLEEFF.